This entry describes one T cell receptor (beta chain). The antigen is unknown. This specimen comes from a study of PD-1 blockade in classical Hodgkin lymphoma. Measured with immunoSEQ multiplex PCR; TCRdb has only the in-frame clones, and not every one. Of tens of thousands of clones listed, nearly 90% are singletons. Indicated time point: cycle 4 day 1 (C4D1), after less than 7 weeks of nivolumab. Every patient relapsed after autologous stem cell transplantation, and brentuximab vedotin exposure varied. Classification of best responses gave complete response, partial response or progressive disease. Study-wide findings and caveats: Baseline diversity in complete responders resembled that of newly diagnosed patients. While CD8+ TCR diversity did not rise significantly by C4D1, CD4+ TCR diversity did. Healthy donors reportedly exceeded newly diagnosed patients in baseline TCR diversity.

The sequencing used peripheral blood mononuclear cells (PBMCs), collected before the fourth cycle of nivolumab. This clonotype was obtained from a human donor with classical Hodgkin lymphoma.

CDR3 amino acids: CASSLGPVRETQYF. Here the CDR3 DNA reads TGTGCCAGCAGTCTCGGGCCAGTAAGGGAGACCCAGTACTTC. This sequence joins TRBV27 and TRBJ2-5; D gene uncertain. The CDR3 sequence is 14 residues long. Trimming shortened V by 5 bases and J by 5 bases, and 15 bases separated the two germline ends. Per the germline V gene, CDR1 is MNHEY and CDR2 is SMNVEV (reference sequence).